This entry concerns a single TCR beta chain. The CDR3 contains 14 residues. The germline V gene has CDR1 SGHAT and CDR2 FQNNGV. V lost 1 base and J lost 4, with 10 bases in between. This specimen belongs to a study of blood T cell repertoires in COVID-19. Overall study context: Both acute and convalescent COVID-19 samples were obtained from the United States, Italy and Spain. From T cells, B-cell-depleted T cells, or PBMCs came the material, which was cDNA or gDNA.

Original processing notes: Estimated nucleated cell counts came from reference gene primer amplification. The protocol was immunoSEQ multiplex PCR, while the TCRdb copy is restricted to in-frame clones and leaves out a portion. V, J and clone size are those of that table, while D and trimming were read from the DNA. This repertoire shows 130,000 or so clones, around 88% found once; its top ten account for 1.5% to 1.7%. The chain uses TRBV11-2 and TRBJ1-1; D is undetermined. The sample taken for sequencing was peripheral blood. This clonotype originated in a woman aged 55-69 years with acute or convalescent COVID-19. The CDR3 bases are TGTGCCAGCAGCTTAGGCCAGACACCCACTGAAGCTTTCTTT. Its translation: CASSLGQTPTEAFF.